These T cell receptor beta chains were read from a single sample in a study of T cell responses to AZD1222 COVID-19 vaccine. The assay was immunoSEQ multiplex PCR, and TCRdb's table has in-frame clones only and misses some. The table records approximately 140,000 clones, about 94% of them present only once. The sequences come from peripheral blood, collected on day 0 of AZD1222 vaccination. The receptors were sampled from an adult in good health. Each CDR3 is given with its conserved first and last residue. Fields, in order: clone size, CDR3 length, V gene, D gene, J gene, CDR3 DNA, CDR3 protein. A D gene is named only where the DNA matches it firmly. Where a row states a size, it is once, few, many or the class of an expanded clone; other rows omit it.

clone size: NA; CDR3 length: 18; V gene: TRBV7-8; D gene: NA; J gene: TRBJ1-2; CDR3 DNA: TGTGCCAGCAACTCCGGGTCACGAAACGAACCGCCTAACTATGGCTACACCTTC; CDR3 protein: CASNSGSRNEPPNYGYTF
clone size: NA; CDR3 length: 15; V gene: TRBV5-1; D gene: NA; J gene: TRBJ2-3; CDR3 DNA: TGCGCCAGCAGCCAGGGTCAGCAGTTCACAGATACGCAGTATTTT; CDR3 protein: CASSQGQQFTDTQYF
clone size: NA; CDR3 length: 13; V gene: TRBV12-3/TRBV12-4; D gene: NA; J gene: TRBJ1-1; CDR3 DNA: TGTGCCAGCAGTTTCATTTTTGACACTGAAGCTTTCTTT; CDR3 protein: CASSFIFDTEAFF
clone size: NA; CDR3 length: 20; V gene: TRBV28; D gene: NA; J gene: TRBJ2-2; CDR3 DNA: TGTGCCAGCATCTCCCAGGGCTTGCAAGAGACAACGGGGGAAACCGGGGAGCTGTTTTTT; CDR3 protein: CASISQGLQETTGETGELFF
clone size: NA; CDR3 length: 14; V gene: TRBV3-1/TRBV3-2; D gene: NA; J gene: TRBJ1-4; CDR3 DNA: TGTGCCAGCAGCTACACCTCAACTAATGAAAAACTGTTTTTT; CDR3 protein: CASSYTSTNEKLFF
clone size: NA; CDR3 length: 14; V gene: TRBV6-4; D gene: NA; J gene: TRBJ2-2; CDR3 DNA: TGTGCCAGCCTCCAGGGCCGAGTTACCGGGGAGCTGTTTTTT; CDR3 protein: CASLQGRVTGELFF
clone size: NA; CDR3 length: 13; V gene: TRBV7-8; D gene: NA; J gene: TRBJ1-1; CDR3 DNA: TGTGCCAGCAGATCCAAAGGGCTCGGAGAAGCTTTCTTT; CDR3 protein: CASRSKGLGEAFF
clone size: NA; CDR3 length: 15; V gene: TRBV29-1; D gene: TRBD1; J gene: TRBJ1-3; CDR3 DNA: TGCAGCGTTGAGAGACAGGGGGGCTCTGGAAACACCATATATTTT; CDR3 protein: CSVERQGGSGNTIYF
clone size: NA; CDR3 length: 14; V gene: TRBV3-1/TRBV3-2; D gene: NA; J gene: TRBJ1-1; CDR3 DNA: TGTGCCAGCAGCCAACTTAGACAGCTTAGTAGAGCTTTCTTT; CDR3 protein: CASSQLRQLSRAFF
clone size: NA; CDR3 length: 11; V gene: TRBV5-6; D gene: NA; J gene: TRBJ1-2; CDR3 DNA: TGTGCCAGCAGCTTGGGGGCTGGCTACACCTTC; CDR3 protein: CASSLGAGYTF
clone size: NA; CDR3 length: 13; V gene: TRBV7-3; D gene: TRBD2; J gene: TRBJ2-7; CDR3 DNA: TGTGCCAGCAGCCGGACTAGCTTTGACGAGCAGTACTTC; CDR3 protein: CASSRTSFDEQYF
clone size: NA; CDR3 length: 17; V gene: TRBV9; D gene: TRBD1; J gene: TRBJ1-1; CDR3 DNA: TGTGCCAGCAGCCAAAGAAGGACAGGGGGTTCTAGCACTGAAGCTTTCTTT; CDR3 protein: CASSQRRTGGSSTEAFF
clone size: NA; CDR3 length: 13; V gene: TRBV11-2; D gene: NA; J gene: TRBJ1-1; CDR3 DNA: TGTGCCAGCAGCCCATCAGGGAACACTGAAGCTTTCTTT; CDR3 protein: CASSPSGNTEAFF
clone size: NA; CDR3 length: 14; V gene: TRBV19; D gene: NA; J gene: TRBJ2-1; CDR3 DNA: TGTGCCAGTAACGACGGGGGACTCCTCGATGAGCAGTTCTTC; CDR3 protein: CASNDGGLLDEQFF
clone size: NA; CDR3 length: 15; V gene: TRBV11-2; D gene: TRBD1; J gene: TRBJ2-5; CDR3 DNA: TGTGCCAGCAGCCGCGGGACAGGGGGCCTGAAGACCCAGTACTTC; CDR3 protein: CASSRGTGGLKTQYF
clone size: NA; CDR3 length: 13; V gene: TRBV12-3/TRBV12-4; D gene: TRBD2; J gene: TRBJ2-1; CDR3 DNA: TGTGCCAGCAGAGCGGGACTAAACAATGAGCAGTTCTTC; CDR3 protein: CASRAGLNNEQFF
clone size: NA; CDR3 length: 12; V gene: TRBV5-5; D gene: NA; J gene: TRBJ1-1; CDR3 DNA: TGTGCCAGCAGCTTGATGGCGTCTGAAGCTTTCTTT; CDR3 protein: CASSLMASEAFF
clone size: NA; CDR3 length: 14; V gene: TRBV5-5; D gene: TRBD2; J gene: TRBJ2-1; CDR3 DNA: TGTGCCAGCAGCTTACGGACTAGCGGGGATGAGCAGTTCTTC; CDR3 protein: CASSLRTSGDEQFF
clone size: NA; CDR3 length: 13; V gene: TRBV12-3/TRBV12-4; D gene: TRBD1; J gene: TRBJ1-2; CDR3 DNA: TGTGCCAGCAGACAGGGGGCAACGGAGGGCTACACCTTC; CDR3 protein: CASRQGATEGYTF
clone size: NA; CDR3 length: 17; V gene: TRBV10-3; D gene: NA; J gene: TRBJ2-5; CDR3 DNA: TGTGCCATCAGTGAGTCGCAGGGTTTCAGGGGCCAAGAGACCCAGTACTTC; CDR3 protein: CAISESQGFRGQETQYF
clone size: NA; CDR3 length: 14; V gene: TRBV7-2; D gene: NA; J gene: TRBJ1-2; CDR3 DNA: TGTGCCAGCAGCCCCCCGGGAGCATACTATGGCTACACCTTC; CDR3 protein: CASSPPGAYYGYTF
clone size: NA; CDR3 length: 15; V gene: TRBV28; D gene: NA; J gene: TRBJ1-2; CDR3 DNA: TGTGCCAGCAGTTTTATCCCCCCAGGGAACTATGGCTACACCTTC; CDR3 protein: CASSFIPPGNYGYTF
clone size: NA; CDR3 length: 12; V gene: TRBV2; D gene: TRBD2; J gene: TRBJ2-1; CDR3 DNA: TGTGCCAGCAGTGATATGGCGGGAGTCCGGTTCTTC; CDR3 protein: CASSDMAGVRFF
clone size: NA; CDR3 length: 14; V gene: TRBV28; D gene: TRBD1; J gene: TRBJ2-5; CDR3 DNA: TGTGCCAGCAGCCCTCCAGGGGGCTCAGAGACCCAGTACTTC; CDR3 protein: CASSPPGGSETQYF
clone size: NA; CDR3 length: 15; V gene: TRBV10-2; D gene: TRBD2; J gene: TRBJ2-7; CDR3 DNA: TGCGCCAGCACTACTAGCGGGGGGATAACCTACGAGCAGTACTTC; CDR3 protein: CASTTSGGITYEQYF
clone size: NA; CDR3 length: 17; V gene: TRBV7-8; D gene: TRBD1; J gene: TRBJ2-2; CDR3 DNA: TGTGCCAGCAGCCGATTCCGAAACAGGGGAGACACCGGGGAGCTGTTTTTT; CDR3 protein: CASSRFRNRGDTGELFF
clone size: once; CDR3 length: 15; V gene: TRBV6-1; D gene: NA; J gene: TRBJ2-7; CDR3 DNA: TGTGCCAGCAGTGAAGACGCAGGACCTGCCTACGAGCAGTACTTC; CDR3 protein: CASSEDAGPAYEQYF
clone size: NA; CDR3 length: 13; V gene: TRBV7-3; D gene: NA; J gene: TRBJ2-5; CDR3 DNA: TGTGCCAGCAGCTTAAAGGCGGCGAGTCCCCAGTACTTC; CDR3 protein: CASSLKAASPQYF
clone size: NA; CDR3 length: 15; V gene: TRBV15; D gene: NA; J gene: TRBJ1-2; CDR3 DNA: TGTGCCACCAGCAGTTCAACCGGGACTGGTTTTGGCTACACCTTC; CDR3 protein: CATSSSTGTGFGYTF
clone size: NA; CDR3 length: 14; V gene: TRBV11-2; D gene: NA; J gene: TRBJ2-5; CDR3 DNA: TGTGCCAGCAGGCCCAATACGGGTGTGGAGACCCAGTACTTC; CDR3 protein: CASRPNTGVETQYF